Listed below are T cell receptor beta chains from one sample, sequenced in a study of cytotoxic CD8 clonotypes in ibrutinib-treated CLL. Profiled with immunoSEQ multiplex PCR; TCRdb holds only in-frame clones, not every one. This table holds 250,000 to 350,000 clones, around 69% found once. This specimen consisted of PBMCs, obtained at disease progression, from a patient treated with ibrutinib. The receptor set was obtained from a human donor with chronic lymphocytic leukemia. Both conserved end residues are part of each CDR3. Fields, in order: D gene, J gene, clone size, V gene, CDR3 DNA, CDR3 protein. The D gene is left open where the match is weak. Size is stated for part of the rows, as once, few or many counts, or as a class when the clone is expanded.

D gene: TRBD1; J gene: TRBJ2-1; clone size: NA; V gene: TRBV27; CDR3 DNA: TGTGCCAGTAAACGGACAGGGCCCCTGTACGGTGAGCAGTTCTTC; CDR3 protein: CASKRTGPLYGEQFF
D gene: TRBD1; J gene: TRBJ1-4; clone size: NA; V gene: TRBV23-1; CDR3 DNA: TGCGCCAGCAGTAAGACAGGGGGGAATGAAAAACTGTTTTTT; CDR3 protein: CASSKTGGNEKLFF
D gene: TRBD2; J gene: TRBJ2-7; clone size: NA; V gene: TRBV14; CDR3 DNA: TGTGCCAGCAGCTACGGACTAGCGCCCTCCTACGAGCAGTACTTC; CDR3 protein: CASSYGLAPSYEQYF
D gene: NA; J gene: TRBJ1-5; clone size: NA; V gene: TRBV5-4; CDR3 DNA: TGTGCCAGCAGCACCAGTGGGGTTTACAATCAGCCCCAGCATTTT; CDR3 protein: CASSTSGVYNQPQHF
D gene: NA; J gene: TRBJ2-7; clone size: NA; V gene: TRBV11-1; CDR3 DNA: TGTGCCAGCAGCCGGACCTACCAGACCGACGAGCAGTACTTC; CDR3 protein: CASSRTYQTDEQYF
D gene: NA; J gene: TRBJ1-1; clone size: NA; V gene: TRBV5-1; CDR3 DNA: TGCGCCAGCAGCCTCAGACCCAGTGGGGGGCGACTGAACACTGAAGCTTTCTTT; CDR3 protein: CASSLRPSGGRLNTEAFF
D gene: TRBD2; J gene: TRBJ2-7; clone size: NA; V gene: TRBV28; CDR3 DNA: TGTGCCAGCAGTTTTTGGCGGGAGGGCTACGAGCAGTACTTC; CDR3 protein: CASSFWREGYEQYF
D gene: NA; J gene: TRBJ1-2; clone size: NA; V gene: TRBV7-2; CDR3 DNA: TGTGCCAGCAGCTTTCGTCAGTACTATGGCTACACCTTC; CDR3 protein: CASSFRQYYGYTF
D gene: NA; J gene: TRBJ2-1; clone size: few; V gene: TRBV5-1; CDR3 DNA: TGCGCCAGCAGCCGGACGGAGAAAAACAATGAGCAGTTCTTC; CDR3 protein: CASSRTEKNNEQFF
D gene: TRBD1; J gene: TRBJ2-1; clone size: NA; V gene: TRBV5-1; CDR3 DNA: TGCGCCAGCAGCGGCAGGACAGGGGGCTCGATTAGGGGTGAGCAGTTCTTC; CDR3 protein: CASSGRTGGSIRGEQFF
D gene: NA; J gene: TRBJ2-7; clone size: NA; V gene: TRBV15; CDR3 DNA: TGTGCCACCAGCGGGATCGGGGACACCGAGCAGTACTTC; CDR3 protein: CATSGIGDTEQYF
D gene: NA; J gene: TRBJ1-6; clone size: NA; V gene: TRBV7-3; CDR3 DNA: TGTGCCAGCAGCACTTACTATAATTCACCCCTCCACTTT; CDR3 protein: CASSTYYNSPLHF
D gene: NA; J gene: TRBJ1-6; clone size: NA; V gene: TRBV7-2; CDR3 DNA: TGTGCCAGCAGCTTAGGGACAGCAGGATACTCACCCCTCCACTTT; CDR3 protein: CASSLGTAGYSPLHF
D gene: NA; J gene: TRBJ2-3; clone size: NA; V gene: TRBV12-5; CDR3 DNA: TGTGCTAGTGGTTGGGATACAGATACGCAGTATTTT; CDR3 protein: CASGWDTDTQYF
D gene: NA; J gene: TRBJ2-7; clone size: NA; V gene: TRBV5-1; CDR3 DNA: TGCGCCAGCAGCTTGGTGGTCAGGGGCTACGAGCAGTACTTC; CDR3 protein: CASSLVVRGYEQYF
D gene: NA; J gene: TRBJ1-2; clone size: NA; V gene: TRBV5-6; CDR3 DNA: TGTGCCAGCAGCGTTTACAGGGTTTCCGATGGCTACACCTTC; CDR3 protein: CASSVYRVSDGYTF
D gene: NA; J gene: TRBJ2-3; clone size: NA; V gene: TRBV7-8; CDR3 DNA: TGTGCCAGCAGCTTAGGTTACTGGCGAGATACGCAGTATTTT; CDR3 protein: CASSLGYWRDTQYF